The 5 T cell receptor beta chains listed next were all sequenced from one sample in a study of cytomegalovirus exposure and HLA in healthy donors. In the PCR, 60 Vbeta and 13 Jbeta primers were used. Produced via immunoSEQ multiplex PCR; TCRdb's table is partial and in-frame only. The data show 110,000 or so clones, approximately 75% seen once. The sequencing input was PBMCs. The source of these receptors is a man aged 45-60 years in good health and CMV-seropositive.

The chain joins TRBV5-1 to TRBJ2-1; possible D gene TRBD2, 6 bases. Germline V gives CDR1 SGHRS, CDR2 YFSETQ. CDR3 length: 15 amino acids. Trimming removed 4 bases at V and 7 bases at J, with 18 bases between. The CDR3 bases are TGCGCCAGCAGCCCTCGGGGTAGCGGCTTGAATGAGCAGTTCTTC. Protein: CASSPRGSGLNEQFF.

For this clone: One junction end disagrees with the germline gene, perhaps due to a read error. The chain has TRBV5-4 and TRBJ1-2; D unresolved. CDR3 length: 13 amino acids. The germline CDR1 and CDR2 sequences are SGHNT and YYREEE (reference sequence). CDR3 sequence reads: CASSLAGNDGYTF. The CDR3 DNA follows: TGTGCCAGCAGCTTGGCCGGTAACGATGGCTACACCTTC.

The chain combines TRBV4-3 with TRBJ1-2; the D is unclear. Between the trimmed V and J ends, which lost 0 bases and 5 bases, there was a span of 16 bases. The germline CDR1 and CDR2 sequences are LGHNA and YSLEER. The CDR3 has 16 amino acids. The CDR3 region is CASSQDWSSTSYGYTF. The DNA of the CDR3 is TGCGCCAGCAGCCAAGATTGGTCCTCAACAAGTTATGGCTACACCTTC.

CDR3: CASSLREENTGELFF. CDR3 nucleotide sequence: TGCGCCAGCAGCTTGCGGGAGGAAAACACCGGGGAGCTGTTTTTT. The V gene is TRBV5-1, the J gene TRBJ2-2, with 7 bases fitting TRBD2. With 1 base clipped from V and 2 bases from J, the junction kept 2 bases outside the gene matches. Germline-derived CDR1 and CDR2 are SGHRS and YFSETQ. This CDR3 comprises 15 residues.

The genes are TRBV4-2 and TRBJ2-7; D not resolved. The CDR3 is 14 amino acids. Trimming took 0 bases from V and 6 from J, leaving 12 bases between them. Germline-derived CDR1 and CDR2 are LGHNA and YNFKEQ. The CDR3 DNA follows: TGTGCCAGCAGCCAAGACGCGAGCGTGCCCGAGCAGTACTTC. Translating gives CASSQDASVPEQYF.